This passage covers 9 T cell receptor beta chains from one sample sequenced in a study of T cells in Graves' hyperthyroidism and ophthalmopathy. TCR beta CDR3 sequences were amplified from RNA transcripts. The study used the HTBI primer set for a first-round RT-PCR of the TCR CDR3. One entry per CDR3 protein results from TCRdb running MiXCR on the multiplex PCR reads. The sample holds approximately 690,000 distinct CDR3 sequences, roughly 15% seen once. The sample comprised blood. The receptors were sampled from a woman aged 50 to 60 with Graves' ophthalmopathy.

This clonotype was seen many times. The CDR3 region has the DNA TGTGCCAGCACCCGAGGACTAGCGGGAACGGGGACAGATACGCAGTATTTT. Protein sequence: CASTRGLAGTGTDTQYF. This sequence joins TRBV11-1 and TRBJ2-3, with TRBD2 matching over 12 bases. J lost 3 bases, V lost 7 bases, and 11 bases had no gene match. Looked up from germline, CDR1 is SGHAT and CDR2 is FQDESV (reference sequence). The length of the CDR3 is 17 residues.

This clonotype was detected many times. CDR3 in amino acids: CASSLDGTSGTEQFF. CDR3 DNA: TGTGCCAGCAGCTTAGACGGGACTAGCGGGACTGAGCAGTTCTTC. The J gene is TRBJ2-1, the V gene TRBV7-2, with 13 bases matching TRBD2. V lost 1 base and J lost 9; bases outside the gene matches: 3. Germline values: CDR1 SGHTA, CDR2 FQGNSA. The length of the CDR3 is 15 residues.

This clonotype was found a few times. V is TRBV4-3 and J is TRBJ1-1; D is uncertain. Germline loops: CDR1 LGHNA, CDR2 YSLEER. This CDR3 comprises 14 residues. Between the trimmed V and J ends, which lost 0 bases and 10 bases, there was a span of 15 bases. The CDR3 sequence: CASSQDHGSRGAFF. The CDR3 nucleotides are TGCGCCAGCAGCCAAGATCATGGGTCCCGAGGAGCTTTCTTT.

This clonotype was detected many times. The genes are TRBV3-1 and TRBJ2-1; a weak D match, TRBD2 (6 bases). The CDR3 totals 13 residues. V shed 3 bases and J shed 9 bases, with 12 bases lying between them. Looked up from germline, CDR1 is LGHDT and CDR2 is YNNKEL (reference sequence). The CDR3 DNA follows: TGTGCCAGCAGCCACGGGCAGGGAGGTGAGCAGTTCTTC. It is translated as CASSHGQGGEQFF.

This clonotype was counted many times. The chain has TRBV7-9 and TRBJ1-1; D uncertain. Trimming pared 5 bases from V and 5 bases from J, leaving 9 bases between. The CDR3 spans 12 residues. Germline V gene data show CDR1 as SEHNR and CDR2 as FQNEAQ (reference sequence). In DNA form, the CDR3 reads TGTGCCAGCAGCCCGACTTATACTGAAGCTTTCTTT. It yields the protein CASSPTYTEAFF.

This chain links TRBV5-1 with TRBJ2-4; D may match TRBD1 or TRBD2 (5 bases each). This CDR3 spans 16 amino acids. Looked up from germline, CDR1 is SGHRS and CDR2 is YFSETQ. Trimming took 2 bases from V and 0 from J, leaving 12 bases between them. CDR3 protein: CASSFDTGLAKNIQYF. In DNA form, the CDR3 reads TGCGCCAGCAGCTTCGACACAGGACTAGCCAAAAACATTCAGTACTTC.

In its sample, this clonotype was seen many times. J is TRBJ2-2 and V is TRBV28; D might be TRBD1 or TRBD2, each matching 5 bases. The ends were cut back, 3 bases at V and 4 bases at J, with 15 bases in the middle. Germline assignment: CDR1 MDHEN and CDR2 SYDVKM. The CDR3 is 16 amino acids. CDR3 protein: CASSFSGTEPTGELFF. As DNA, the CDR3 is TGTGCCAGCAGTTTTTCCGGGACGGAACCCACCGGGGAGCTGTTTTTT.

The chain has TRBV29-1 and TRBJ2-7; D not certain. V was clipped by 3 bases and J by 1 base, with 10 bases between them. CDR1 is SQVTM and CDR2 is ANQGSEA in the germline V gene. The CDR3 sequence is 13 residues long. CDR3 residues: CSVDSSPSYEQYF. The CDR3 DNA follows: TGCAGCGTTGATTCTTCCCCGTCCTACGAGCAGTACTTC.

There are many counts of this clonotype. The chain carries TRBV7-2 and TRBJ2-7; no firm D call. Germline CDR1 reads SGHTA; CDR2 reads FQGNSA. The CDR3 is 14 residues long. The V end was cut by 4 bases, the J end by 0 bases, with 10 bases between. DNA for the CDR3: TGTGCCAGCAGCTCAAGGACCGCCTCCTACGAGCAGTACTTC. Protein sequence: CASSSRTASYEQYF.